The present T cell receptor (beta chain) was sequenced within a study of metastatic and nonmetastatic thyroid tumors. Overall study: Repertoire comparisons spanned blood and tumor or nodule tissue from malignant and benign thyroid patients. Study results and limitations: Malignant thyroid tumors reportedly had TCR beta diversity that was significantly higher than in benign nodules, in blood and tumor.

How the authors handled the data: Building a distant-metastasis classifier for papillary thyroid cancer drew on CDR3 differences across clinicopathological groups. Using MiXCR, TCRdb reanalyzed the PCR reads. The V and J calls shown here were made by TCRdb, not taken from the authors' results. Of 43,000 or so clones listed, less than 4.5% are singletons. None of the patients had undergone any treatment ahead of thyroid surgery. Turning to this clone: The antigen remains undetermined.

The CDR3 sequence is 13 residues long. Germline V gene lookup returns CDR1 DFQATT and CDR2 SNEGSKA (reference sequence). V trimming: 6 bases; J trimming: 5 bases; junction bases outside the gene matches: 7. The TCR comes from a female donor with papillary thyroid cancer or a benign thyroid nodule (not recorded which). Some clones in this sample may be carry-over from other donors' samples. The sequenced sample was blood. The chain recombines TRBV20-1 with TRBJ2-3; 8 bases are shared with TRBD2. The CDR3 sequence: CSAPGLVLDTQYF. CDR3 bases: TGCAGTGCCCCGGGACTAGTGTTAGATACGCAGTATTTT.